This TCR beta chain was retrieved from a study of breast tumors, draining lymph nodes, adjacent tissues. Study findings and constraints: Compared with basal-like, luminal-like tumors shared significantly more repertoire with nontumor tissue. Tumor TCR diversity was below lymph nodes but above nontumor tissue.

MiXCR, applied by TCRdb to the multiplex PCR reads, yields one record per CDR3 protein. The table records over 250,000 distinct CDR3 sequences, more than 30% of them present only once. This CDR3 is built from 17 residues. Germline assignment: CDR1 SGHTA and CDR2 FQGNSA. This clonotype came up a few times. What it binds is not known. A read error may be the cause here, since a much bigger clone is one base away. Axillary draining lymph nodes of breast cancer patients supplied the node samples. The sample was axillary lymph node tissue. V usage is TRBV7-2 and J usage is TRBJ2-3; no clear D gene. The source of this sequence is a female donor with breast cancer. Some clones in this sample may be carry-over from other donors' samples. The CDR3 coding sequence is TGTGCCAGCAGCTTAGACAGCCATCTCAGCCTCACAGATCCGCAGTATTTT. It codes for CASSLDSHLSLTDPQYF.